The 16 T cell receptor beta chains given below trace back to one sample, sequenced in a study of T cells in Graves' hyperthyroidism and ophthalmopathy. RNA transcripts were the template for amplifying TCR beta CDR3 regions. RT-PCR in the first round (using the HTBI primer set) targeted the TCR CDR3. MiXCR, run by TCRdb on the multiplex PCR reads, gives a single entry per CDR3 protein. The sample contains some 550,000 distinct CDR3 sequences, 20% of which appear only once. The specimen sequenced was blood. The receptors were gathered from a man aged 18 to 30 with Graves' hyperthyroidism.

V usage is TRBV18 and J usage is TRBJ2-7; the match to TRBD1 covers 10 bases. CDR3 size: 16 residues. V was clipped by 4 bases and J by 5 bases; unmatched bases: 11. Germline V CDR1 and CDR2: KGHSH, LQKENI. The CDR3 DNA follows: TGTGCCAGCTCACAGAAGACCGGGACAGGGGACAACGAGCAGTACTTC. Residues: CASSQKTGTGDNEQYF.

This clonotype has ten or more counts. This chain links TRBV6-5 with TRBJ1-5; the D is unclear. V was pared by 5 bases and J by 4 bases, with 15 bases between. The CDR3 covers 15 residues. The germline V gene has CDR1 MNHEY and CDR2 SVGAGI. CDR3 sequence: CASSSMRAGNQPQHF. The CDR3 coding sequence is TGTGCCAGCAGTAGTATGAGGGCCGGTAATCAGCCCCAGCATTTT.

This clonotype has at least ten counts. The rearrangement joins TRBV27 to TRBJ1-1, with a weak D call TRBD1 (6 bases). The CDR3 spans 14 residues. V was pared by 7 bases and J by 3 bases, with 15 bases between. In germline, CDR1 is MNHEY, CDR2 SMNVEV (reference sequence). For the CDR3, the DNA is TGTGCCAGCATCCCGGGGGCTGGGGACACTGAAGCTTTCTTT. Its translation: CASIPGAGDTEAFF.

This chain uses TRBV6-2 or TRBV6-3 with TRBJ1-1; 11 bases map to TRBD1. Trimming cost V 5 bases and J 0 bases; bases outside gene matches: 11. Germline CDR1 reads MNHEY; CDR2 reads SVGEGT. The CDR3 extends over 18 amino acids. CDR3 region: CASSPRPGQGGMNTEAFF. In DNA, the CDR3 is TGTGCCAGCAGTCCCCGCCCGGGACAGGGGGGCATGAACACTGAAGCTTTCTTT.

CDR3 nucleotide sequence: TGTGCCAGCAGTCCCACCCAGGCCGGGCGGTCTAACTATGGCTACACCTTC. Protein sequence: CASSPTQAGRSNYGYTF. The rearrangement links TRBV12-3 or TRBV12-4 to TRBJ1-2; D uncertain. V gave up 5 bases and J gave up 0 bases, with 19 bases separating them. The CDR3 is 17 residues long.

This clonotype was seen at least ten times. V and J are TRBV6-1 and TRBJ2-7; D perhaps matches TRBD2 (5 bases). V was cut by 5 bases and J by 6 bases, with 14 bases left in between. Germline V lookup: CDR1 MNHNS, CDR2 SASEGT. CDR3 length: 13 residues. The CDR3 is CASSLTGEREQYF. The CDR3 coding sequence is TGTGCCAGCAGTCTAACCGGGGAACGCGAGCAGTACTTC.

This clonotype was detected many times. The CDR3 DNA is TGTGCCAGCAGCATGGTCGGGTCTAATCAGCCCCAGCATTTT. It translates to CASSMVGSNQPQHF. The genes are TRBV28 and TRBJ1-5; D not resolved. This CDR3 has 14 amino acids. Germline V gives CDR1 MDHEN, CDR2 SYDVKM. The ends were cut back, 6 bases at V and 4 bases at J, with 13 bases in the middle. The full variable domain, completed using reference TRBV28 and TRBJ1-5, is DVKVTQSSRYLVKRTGEKVFLECVQDMDHENMFWYRQDPGLGLRLIYFSYDVKMKEKGDIPEGYSVSREKKERFSLILESASTNQTSMYLCASSMVGSNQPQHFGDGTRLSIL.

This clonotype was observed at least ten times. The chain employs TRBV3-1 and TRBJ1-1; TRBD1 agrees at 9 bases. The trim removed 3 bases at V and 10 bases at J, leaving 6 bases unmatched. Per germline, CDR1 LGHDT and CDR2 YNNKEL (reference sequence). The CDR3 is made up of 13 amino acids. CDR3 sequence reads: CASSQGQGSGAFF. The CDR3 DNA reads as TGTGCCAGCAGCCAGGGACAGGGATCCGGAGCTTTCTTT.

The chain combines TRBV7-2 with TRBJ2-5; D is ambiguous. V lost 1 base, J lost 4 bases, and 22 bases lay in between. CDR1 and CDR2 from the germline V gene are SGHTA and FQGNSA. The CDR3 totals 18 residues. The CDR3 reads CASSLVAEHWPAIETQYF. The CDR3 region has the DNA TGTGCCAGCAGCTTAGTCGCGGAACATTGGCCGGCCATAGAGACCCAGTACTTC.

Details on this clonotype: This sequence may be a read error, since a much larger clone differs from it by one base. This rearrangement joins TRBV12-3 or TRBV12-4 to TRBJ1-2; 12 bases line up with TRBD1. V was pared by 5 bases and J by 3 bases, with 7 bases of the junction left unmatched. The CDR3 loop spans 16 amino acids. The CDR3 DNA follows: TGTGCCAGCAGTCATAGGGACAGGGGGCGCGACTATGGCTACACCTTC. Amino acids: CASSHRDRGRDYGYTF.

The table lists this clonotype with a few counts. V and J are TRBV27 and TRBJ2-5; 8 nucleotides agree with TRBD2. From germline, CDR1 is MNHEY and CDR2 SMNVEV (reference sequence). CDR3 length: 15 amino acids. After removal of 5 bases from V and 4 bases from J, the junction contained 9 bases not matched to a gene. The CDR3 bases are TGTGCCAGCAGTCTGCGGGGGGCGCTGGGAGAGACCCAGTACTTC. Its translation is CASSLRGALGETQYF.

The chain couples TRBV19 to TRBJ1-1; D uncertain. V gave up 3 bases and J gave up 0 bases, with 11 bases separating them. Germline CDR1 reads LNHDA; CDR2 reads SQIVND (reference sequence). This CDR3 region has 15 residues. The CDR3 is CASSISVPVNTEAFF. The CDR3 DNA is TGTGCCAGTAGTATTAGCGTCCCAGTGAACACTGAAGCTTTCTTT.

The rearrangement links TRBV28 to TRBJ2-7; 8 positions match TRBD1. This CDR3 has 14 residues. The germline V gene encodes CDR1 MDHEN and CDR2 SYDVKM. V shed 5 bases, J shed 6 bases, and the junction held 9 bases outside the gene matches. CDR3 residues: CASSAGGAYGEQYF. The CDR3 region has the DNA TGTGCCAGCAGTGCAGGGGGCGCATATGGCGAGCAGTACTTC.

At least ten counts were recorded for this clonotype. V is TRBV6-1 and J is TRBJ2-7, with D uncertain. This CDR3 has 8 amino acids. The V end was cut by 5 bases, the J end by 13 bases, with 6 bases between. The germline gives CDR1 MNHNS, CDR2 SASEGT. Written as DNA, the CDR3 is TGTGCCAGCAGTAATACCTACTTC. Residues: CASSNTYF.

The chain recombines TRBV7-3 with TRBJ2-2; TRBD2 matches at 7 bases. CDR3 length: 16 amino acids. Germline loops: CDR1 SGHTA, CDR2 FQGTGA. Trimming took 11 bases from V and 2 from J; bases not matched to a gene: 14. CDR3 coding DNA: TGTGCCGCCGTTTTTAAGCGGGGAAACAACACCGGGGAGCTGTTTTTT. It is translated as CAAVFKRGNNTGELFF.

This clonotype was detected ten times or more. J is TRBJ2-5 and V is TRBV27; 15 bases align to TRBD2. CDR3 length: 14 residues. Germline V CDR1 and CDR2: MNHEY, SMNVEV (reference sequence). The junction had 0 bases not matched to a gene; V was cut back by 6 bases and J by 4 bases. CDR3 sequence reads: CASRGLAGGETQYF. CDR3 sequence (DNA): TGTGCCAGCAGGGGACTAGCGGGGGGAGAGACCCAGTACTTC.